Included here is one TCR beta chain sequence, with context. The entry originates in a study of T cells after yellow fever vaccination. They built TCR cDNA with 5'RACE template switching, a step that put in a universal primer site and UMIs. A single record per CDR3 protein comes from TCRdb applying MiXCR to the 5' RACE reads. The sample records just under 600,000 distinct CDR3 sequences, roughly 14% being singletons. Per the germline V gene, CDR1 is SQVTM and CDR2 is ANQGSEA. With 4 bases removed from V and 0 bases from J, the gap between germline ends came to 13 bases. This CDR3 comprises 15 residues.

The clonotype originates from a man aged 30 to 39 who received the YFV17D yellow fever vaccine. Sequenced material: PBMCs, taken on the day of the yellow fever booster vaccination. This chain uses TRBV29-1 with TRBJ2-1; tentative D call: TRBD1 (6 bases). CDR3 coding DNA: TGCAGCGTTGGGGTTGGACAGAGCTCCTACAATGAGCAGTTCTTC. As protein: CSVGVGQSSYNEQFF.